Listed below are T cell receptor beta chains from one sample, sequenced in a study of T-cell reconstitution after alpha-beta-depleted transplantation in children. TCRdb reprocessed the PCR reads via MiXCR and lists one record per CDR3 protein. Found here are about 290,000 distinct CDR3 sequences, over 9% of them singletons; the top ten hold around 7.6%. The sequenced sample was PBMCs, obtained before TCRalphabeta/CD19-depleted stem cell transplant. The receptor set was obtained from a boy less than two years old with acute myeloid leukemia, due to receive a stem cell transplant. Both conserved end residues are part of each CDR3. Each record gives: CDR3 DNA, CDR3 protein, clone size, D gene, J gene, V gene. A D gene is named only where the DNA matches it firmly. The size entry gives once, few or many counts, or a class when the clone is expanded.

DNA: TGTGCCAGCAGTGAATTAGCGGGAGTAGAAAACGGGGAGCTGTTTTTT
CDR3: CASSELAGVENGELFF
size: many
D: TRBD2
J: TRBJ2-2
V: TRBV2

DNA: TGTGCCACCCGGACAGGGGCCAATCAGCCCCAGCATTTT
CDR3: CATRTGANQPQHF
size: few
D: TRBD1
J: TRBJ1-5
V: TRBV6-1

DNA: TGCAGTGCTAGCCCTCAGGGACCCTACGAGCAGTACTTC
CDR3: CSASPQGPYEQYF
size: many
D: -
J: TRBJ2-7
V: TRBV20-1

DNA: TGTGCCAGCAGTACTGGACTAGCGGGGGGTCGCTACGAGCAGTACTTC
CDR3: CASSTGLAGGRYEQYF
size: many
D: TRBD2
J: TRBJ2-7
V: TRBV28

DNA: TGCAGCGTGACAGGCTCCTACGAGCAGTACTTC
CDR3: CSVTGSYEQYF
size: many
D: -
J: TRBJ2-7
V: TRBV29-1

DNA: TGTGCCAGCAGCTCAGCCCCGGGACCGAGCTACGAGCAGTACTTC
CDR3: CASSSAPGPSYEQYF
size: many
D: -
J: TRBJ2-7
V: TRBV7-2

DNA: TGTGCCAGCAGAGGCCGCGGGACTTCCCAAGAGACCCAGTACTTC
CDR3: CASRGRGTSQETQYF
size: many
D: -
J: TRBJ2-5
V: TRBV5-4

DNA: TGTGCCAGCAGCCTCGGAGGGACTAGCGGGGGTAGAGATACGCAGTATTTT
CDR3: CASSLGGTSGGRDTQYF
size: many
D: TRBD2
J: TRBJ2-3
V: TRBV9

DNA: TGTGCCAGCAGCCACGGACTAGCGGGGGAAGCGCAGTACTTC
CDR3: CASSHGLAGEAQYF
size: many
D: TRBD2
J: TRBJ2-7
V: TRBV7-2

DNA: TGTGCCAGCATTGAAAAGGTAGCGGGACAGGGCGAGCAGTACTTC
CDR3: CASIEKVAGQGEQYF
size: many
D: -
J: TRBJ2-7
V: TRBV25-1